The entry below gives a single TCR beta chain sequence along with its context. This sample was included in a study of blood T cells in healthy people across ages. With a J-beta primer mix and a sample-barcoded 5' primer, a second PCR ran about 6 to 11 cycles. One entry per CDR3 protein results from TCRdb running MiXCR on the 5' RACE reads. This table holds 1.8 million or so distinct CDR3 sequences, 39% found once. With 7 bases clipped from V and 4 bases from J, the junction kept 7 bases outside the gene matches. CDR3 length equals 15 residues. The chain links TRBV12-3 or TRBV12-4 to TRBJ2-3, with TRBD1 identical over 11 bases. This sequence was found in a human donor in good health. What was sequenced was blood. The CDR3 DNA follows: TGTGCCAGCACCGAGGACAGGGGGCGGGCAGATACGCAGTATTTT. Protein sequence: CASTEDRGRADTQYF.